Each of the 29 T cell receptor beta chains below was sequenced from the same sample in a study of blood T cell repertoires in COVID-19. Clones were read by immunoSEQ multiplex PCR, and TCRdb kept only the in-frame ones, dropping some. The table has 160,000 or so clones, around four fifths seen once. The specimen sequenced was peripheral blood. Receptors originate from a human donor in a cohort sampled during active COVID-19.

The chain recombines TRBV5-5 with TRBJ2-7, with 12 nucleotides matching TRBD2. The V gene end was trimmed by 0 bases and the J gene end by 4 bases; junction bases not matched to a gene: 5. The CDR3 sequence is 16 residues long. Per the germline V gene, CDR1 is SGHKS and CDR2 is YYEKEE (reference sequence). CDR3 amino acids: CASSLGLAGGRYEQYF. For the CDR3, the DNA is TGTGCCAGCAGCTTGGGGCTAGCGGGAGGGCGGTACGAGCAGTACTTC.

This clone was counted between two and nine times. The rearrangement links TRBV6-2 or TRBV6-3 to TRBJ2-1, with TRBD2 matching over 13 bases. The CDR3 totals 19 residues. Looked up from germline, CDR1 is MNHEY and CDR2 is SVGEGT. V dropped 5 bases and J dropped 0; count of bases not matched to a gene: 10. Written as DNA, the CDR3 is TGTGCCAGCAGTAATGGACTAGCGGGAGATCCCCGCTCCTACAATGAGCAGTTCTTC. Its protein is CASSNGLAGDPRSYNEQFF.

V usage is TRBV9 and J usage is TRBJ2-2; 8 nucleotides agree with TRBD1. Germline CDR1 SGDLS, CDR2 YYNGEE. J was trimmed by 5 bases and V by 1 base; bases with no gene match: 4. The CDR3 spans 15 residues. The CDR3 protein is CASSVMRQGTGELFF. The CDR3 nucleotides read TGTGCCAGCAGCGTAATGAGACAGGGGACCGGGGAGCTGTTTTTT.

The chain uses TRBV6-5 and TRBJ1-1; D gene ambiguous. The CDR3 has 16 residues. CDR1 and CDR2 (germline): MNHEY, SVGAGI. The V gene lost 4 bases and the J gene lost 1 base, with 16 bases spanning the gap. The CDR3 here is CASSSRRQTPNTEAFF. The CDR3 coding sequence is TGTGCCAGCAGTTCAAGGCGGCAAACTCCGAACACTGAAGCTTTCTTT.

The chain carries TRBV18 and TRBJ1-1, with TRBD1 matching over 8 bases. The CDR3 spans 16 residues. With 3 bases clipped from V and 3 bases from J, the junction kept 9 bases outside the gene matches. Germline V CDR1 and CDR2: KGHSH, LQKENI. The CDR3 bases are TGTGCCAGCTCACCCGTCAGAACAGGGGGGGACACTGAAGCTTTCTTT. Amino acid sequence: CASSPVRTGGDTEAFF.

This clone occurred once. The chain recombines TRBV2 with TRBJ2-7; the D is unclear. This CDR3 is 14 amino acids long. The V gene's germline CDR1 is SNHLY and CDR2 FYNNEI. The V gene lost 5 bases and the J gene lost 0 bases, with 11 bases spanning the gap. The CDR3 region has the DNA TGTGCCAGCAGTTCGAGGCCCCTCTCCTACGAGCAGTACTTC. Translated, it gives CASSSRPLSYEQYF.

In its sample, this clone was seen once. The chain carries TRBV5-6 and TRBJ1-2; maybe TRBD1 (6 bases). The germline CDR1 and CDR2 sequences are SGHDT and YYEEEE. This CDR3 has 14 residues. The germline V and J ends were trimmed by 4 bases and 7 bases, with 17 bases remaining between them. The DNA for the CDR3 is TGTGCCAGCAGCATTAGGACAGCCCTGGTTGGCTACACCTTC. It encodes CASSIRTALVGYTF.

V is TRBV11-3 and J is TRBJ1-1, with 7 bases fitting TRBD1. V lost 1 base, J lost 4 bases, and 9 bases stayed unmatched. This CDR3 contains 16 residues. Germline CDR1 and CDR2: SGHNT and YENEEA. CDR3 sequence (DNA): TGTGCCAGCAGCTTAGTGCCAGGGGGATGGGGCACTGAAGCTTTCTTT. Translation: CASSLVPGGWGTEAFF.

The gene calls are TRBV6-1 and TRBJ2-1; TRBD2 is a possible D gene (5 bases). The CDR3 has 11 amino acids. Germline V gene data show CDR1 as MNHNS and CDR2 as SASEGT. V lost 2 bases and J lost 15, with 11 bases in between. CDR3 in amino acids: CASSESSLGFF. The CDR3 bases are TGTGCCAGCAGTGAATCTAGCTTGGGGTTCTTC.

The chain employs TRBV7-2 and TRBJ2-5; no clear D. Germline CDR1 reads SGHTA; CDR2 reads FQGNSA. Deletions cut 6 bases from V and 5 bases from J, with 13 bases between. The CDR3 runs 13 residues. The CDR3 DNA reads as TGTGCCAGCAGTCCGTCCATCGGGGAGACCCAGTACTTC. Translating gives CASSPSIGETQYF.

This chain links TRBV19 with TRBJ2-7; 8 bases map to TRBD1. The germline gives CDR1 LNHDA, CDR2 SQIVND (reference sequence). The V gene end was trimmed by 3 bases and the J gene end by 3 bases; junction bases not matched to a gene: 7. The CDR3 covers 15 residues. CDR3 region: CASSIWTGKGYEQYF. The CDR3 DNA follows: TGTGCCAGTAGTATCTGGACAGGGAAGGGCTACGAGCAGTACTTC.

The chain couples TRBV14 to TRBJ2-3, with 12 bases aligning to TRBD2. Germline values: CDR1 SGHDN, CDR2 FVKESK. The CDR3 consists of 18 residues. The trim removed 4 bases at V and 0 bases at J, leaving 8 bases unmatched. CDR3 sequence (DNA): TGTGCCAGCAGCCGAAGGACTAGCGGGACCCGGAGCACAGATACGCAGTATTTT. Its protein is CASSRRTSGTRSTDTQYF. The full variable domain, its missing parts supplied by reference TRBV14 and TRBJ2-3, is EAGVTQFPSHSVIEKGQTVTLRCDPISGHDNLYWYRRVMGKEIKFLLHFVKESKQDESGMPNNRFLAERTGGTYSTLKVQPAELEDSGVYFCASSRRTSGTRSTDTQYFGPGTRLTVL.

The rearrangement joins TRBV9 to TRBJ2-3; maybe TRBD2 (5 bases). Trimming took 3 bases from V and 0 from J, leaving 8 bases between them. Germline V gene lookup returns CDR1 SGDLS and CDR2 YYNGEE. This CDR3 has 14 amino acids. The CDR3 loop is CASSERDSTDTQYF. DNA for the CDR3: TGTGCCAGCAGCGAGAGGGATAGCACAGATACGCAGTATTTT.

This sequence joins TRBV9 and TRBJ2-2; a weak D match, TRBD2 (7 bases). Trimming cost V 3 bases and J 3 bases, with 15 bases left between them. This CDR3 comprises 16 residues. Germline V CDR1 and CDR2: SGDLS, YYNGEE. The CDR3 DNA reads as TGTGCCAGCAGCGGGGGTGCGGGGGCGGACACCGGGGAGCTGTTTTTT. Translating it yields CASSGGAGADTGELFF.

This sequence joins TRBV7-9 and TRBJ2-7; D might be TRBD2 (6 bases). V lost 1 base, J lost 3 bases, and 13 bases lay in between. The CDR3 extends over 15 amino acids. Germline CDR1 SEHNR, CDR2 FQNEAQ (reference sequence). CDR3 protein: CASSLGRPGDYEQYF. The CDR3 DNA is TGTGCCAGCAGCTTAGGCCGACCGGGAGACTACGAGCAGTACTTC.

By share, this clone counts as medium-sized (0.01 to 0.1%). The rearrangement joins TRBV7-9 to TRBJ2-3; 11 bases line up with TRBD2. CDR3 length: 17 amino acids. V was pared by 4 bases and J by 1 base, with 7 bases of the junction left unmatched. Looked up from germline, CDR1 is SEHNR and CDR2 is FQNEAQ (reference sequence). The CDR3 sequence is CASSSSGTSGRTDTQYF. In DNA, the CDR3 is TGTGCCAGCAGCTCCTCCGGGACTAGCGGCCGCACAGATACGCAGTATTTT.

The chain couples TRBV6-2 or TRBV6-3 to TRBJ2-7; 10 nucleotides align to TRBD2. The V and J ends lost 5 bases and 7 bases, in that order; junction bases with no gene match: 5. The CDR3 contains 13 residues. Looked up from germline, CDR1 is MNHEY and CDR2 is SVGEGT. The CDR3 nucleotides are TGTGCCAGCAGTCTGTGGACTAGCGGTGAGCAGTACTTC. This gives the protein CASSLWTSGEQYF.

The V gene is TRBV7-9, the J gene TRBJ1-4; a weak D match, TRBD1 (6 bases). Deletions cut 5 bases from V and 8 bases from J, with 15 bases between. Germline V gives CDR1 SEHNR, CDR2 FQNEAQ (reference sequence). The CDR3 has 14 amino acids. The chain's CDR3 is CASSKGQVGEKLFF. The CDR3 coding sequence is TGTGCCAGCAGCAAGGGACAAGTGGGGGAAAAACTGTTTTTT.

This chain connects TRBV11-2 to TRBJ1-2; possibly TRBD1 for D (5 bases). Trimming stripped 5 bases from V and 4 bases from J, with 17 bases between. Germline loops: CDR1 SGHAT, CDR2 FQNNGV. The CDR3 runs 15 residues. This chain's CDR3 is CASSRRGVSLYGYTF. The CDR3 DNA reads as TGTGCCAGCAGCCGCCGGGGGGTCAGTCTCTATGGCTACACCTTC.

As DNA, the CDR3 is TGTGCCAGCAGCTCCTTTCTAGGACAGGGCTCTGAAGCTTTCTTT. Protein sequence: CASSSFLGQGSEAFF. The rearrangement uses TRBV5-8 and TRBJ1-1, with 8 bases aligning to TRBD1. J gave up 6 bases and V 3 bases, and 10 bases lay outside the gene matches. The CDR3 spans 15 residues. The germline gives CDR1 SGHTS, CDR2 YDEGEE.

The chain combines TRBV5-1 with TRBJ1-6; the match to TRBD1 covers 9 bases. J lost 7 bases, V lost 4 bases, and 0 bases had no gene match. In germline, CDR1 is SGHRS, CDR2 YFSETQ. The length of the CDR3 is 13 residues. CDR3 DNA: TGCGCCAGCAGCGGACAGGGGAATTCACCCCTCCACTTT. This translates into CASSGQGNSPLHF.

The chain couples TRBV6-2 or TRBV6-3 to TRBJ2-1, with D perhaps TRBD2 (6 bases). CDR1 and CDR2 from the germline V gene are MNHEY and SVGEGT. This CDR3 has 12 residues. The V end lost 0 bases, the J end lost 15 bases, and 12 bases lay between the germline ends. CDR3 sequence: CASSYSEGWLFF. The DNA for the CDR3 is TGTGCCAGCAGTTACTCGGAGGGGTGGTTGTTCTTC.

DNA of the CDR3: TGTGCCAGCAGTACCTGGACAGGGGCATTCGGCACTGAAGCTTTCTTT. It yields the protein CASSTWTGAFGTEAFF. V usage is TRBV27 and J usage is TRBJ1-1, with TRBD1 identical over 9 bases. Germline CDR1 MNHEY, CDR2 SMNVEV (reference sequence). V dropped 5 bases and J dropped 4; count of bases not matched to a gene: 11. The CDR3 is made up of 16 amino acids.

CDR3 DNA sequence: TGTGCCAGTAGTATCTTGAGGGGGAGAACCTATGGCTACACCTTC. Protein product: CASSILRGRTYGYTF. The chain combines TRBV19 with TRBJ1-2, with TRBD1 as a possible D gene (6 bases). Germline CDR1 is LNHDA and CDR2 is SQIVND (reference sequence). With 3 bases removed from V and 4 bases from J, the gap between germline ends came to 15 bases. This CDR3 has 15 residues.

This chain links TRBV10-3 with TRBJ1-2; 7 bases are shared with TRBD1. The CDR3 spans 11 residues. V dropped 9 bases and J dropped 4; count of bases not matched to a gene: 2. The germline CDR1 and CDR2 sequences are ENHRY and SYGVKD. CDR3 DNA: TGTGCCATTCAGGGGGTCTATGGCTACACCTTC. It specifies CAIQGVYGYTF.

This chain joins TRBV30 and TRBJ1-1; 8 bases are shared with TRBD1. In germline, CDR1 is GTSNPN, CDR2 SVGIG (reference sequence). V dropped 4 bases and J dropped 4; count of bases not matched to a gene: 8. This CDR3 is built from 14 residues. CDR3: CAWKTTGVTTEAFF. CDR3 DNA sequence: TGTGCCTGGAAGACGACAGGGGTGACCACTGAAGCTTTCTTT.

The chain employs TRBV4-2 and TRBJ1-6; D perhaps matches TRBD1 (6 bases). CDR1 is LGHNA and CDR2 is YNFKEQ in the germline V gene. This CDR3 is 16 amino acids long. V shed 4 bases and J shed 10 bases, with 20 bases lying between them. CDR3 in DNA: TGTGCCAGCAGCCTAACTCTGGACAGTACGGGATCACCCCTCCACTTT. As protein: CASSLTLDSTGSPLHF.

CDR3 sequence: CASSLTSGVGSYEQYF. Here the CDR3 DNA reads TGTGCCAGCAGTCTTACTAGCGGGGTTGGTTCCTACGAGCAGTACTTC. The V gene is TRBV7-6, the J gene TRBJ2-7, with 10 nucleotides matching TRBD2. The CDR3 is 16 residues long. Trimming at V came to 6 bases and at J to 1 base, leaving 9 bases not matched to a gene. The germline V gene has CDR1 SGHVS and CDR2 FNYEAQ.

CDR3 region: CASSGQRRRADTQYF. CDR3 in DNA: TGTGCCAGTAGTGGGCAAAGGAGGCGTGCAGATACGCAGTATTTT. The gene calls are TRBV19 and TRBJ2-3; the D gene is possibly TRBD2 (5 bases). The CDR3 consists of 15 residues. Trimming pared 5 bases from V and 4 bases from J, leaving 16 bases between. Germline V gene lookup returns CDR1 LNHDA and CDR2 SQIVND (reference sequence). The full variable domain, rest sourced from reference TRBV19 and TRBJ2-3, is DGGITQSPKYLFRKEGQNVTLSCEQNLNHDAMYWYRQDPGQGLRLIYYSQIVNDFQKGDIAEGYSVSREKKESFPLTVTSAQKNPTAFYLCASSGQRRRADTQYFGPGTRLTVL.